The 30 T cell receptor beta chains given below trace back to one sample, sequenced in a study of CD8 T cells in Susac syndrome. Random hexamers primed reverse transcription of roughly 0.5 to 1 ug RNA. MiXCR, run by TCRdb on the immunoSEQ multiplex PCR reads, gives a single entry per CDR3 protein. Counted here are about 140,000 distinct CDR3 sequences, more than 85% occurring once; the ten biggest clones make up around 0.15%. Sequencing used CD4+ T cells from PBMCs. These receptors came from a human donor with Susac syndrome.

The CDR3 region is CASSDYRGRRETQYF. CDR3 sequence (DNA): TGTGCCAGCAGTGATTACAGGGGGCGCCGAGAGACCCAGTACTTC. The chain combines TRBV25-1 with TRBJ2-5; TRBD1 agrees at 9 bases. This CDR3 spans 15 amino acids. The germline V gene encodes CDR1 MGHDK and CDR2 SYGVNS. V shed 3 bases, J shed 4 bases, and the junction held 6 bases outside the gene matches.

V usage is TRBV12-3 or TRBV12-4 and J usage is TRBJ2-2, with TRBD1 matching over 7 bases. The CDR3 spans 16 residues. V lost 4 bases to trimming and J lost 3 bases; unmatched junction nucleotides: 8. The CDR3 spells CASSSPTGVHTGELFF. The DNA of the CDR3 is TGTGCCAGCAGTTCCCCCACAGGGGTCCACACCGGGGAGCTGTTTTTT.

The chain combines TRBV7-8 with TRBJ2-1; D is unresolved. The CDR3 has 16 amino acids. Germline values: CDR1 SGHVS, CDR2 FQNEAQ. Between the trimmed V and J ends, which lost 5 bases and 0 bases, there was a span of 14 bases. CDR3: CASSPASLSSYNEQFF. The CDR3 DNA reads TGTGCCAGCAGCCCCGCCTCTTTGAGCTCCTACAATGAGCAGTTCTTC.

This clonotype was seen just once. J is TRBJ2-1 and V is TRBV18; 7 positions match TRBD2. The ends lost 3 bases at V and 0 bases at J; junction bases unmatched: 8. CDR1 and CDR2 from the germline V gene are KGHSH and LQKENI. The length of the CDR3 is 17 residues. This chain's CDR3 is CASSPTGGGSSYNEQFF. CDR3 DNA: TGTGCCAGCTCACCCACTGGGGGGGGGAGCTCCTACAATGAGCAGTTCTTC.

The chain has TRBV28 and TRBJ1-5, with D hard to call. V was clipped by 7 bases and J by 1 base, with 5 bases between them. Germline CDR1 MDHEN, CDR2 SYDVKM. CDR3 length equals 12 residues. The CDR3 nucleotides read TGTGCCAGCACCAACAGCAATCAGCCCCAGCATTTT. Its protein product is CASTNSNQPQHF.

The genes are TRBV28 and TRBJ1-6, with a weak D call TRBD1 (6 bases). This CDR3 contains 15 residues. CDR1 and CDR2 (germline): MDHEN, SYDVKM. V dropped 6 bases and J dropped 8 bases, with 17 bases sitting between them. CDR3 DNA sequence: TGTGCCAGCAGCCCGATTCAGGACAGATATTCACCCCTCCACTTT. Translation gives CASSPIQDRYSPLHF.

The J gene is TRBJ1-1, the V gene TRBV6-6, with D hard to call. Trimming pared 6 bases from V and 4 bases from J, leaving 6 bases between. CDR1 is MNHNY, CDR2 SVGAGI, per germline (reference sequence). CDR3 length equals 11 residues. Here the CDR3 reads CASRTTTEAFF. In DNA form, the CDR3 reads TGTGCCAGCAGGACGACCACTGAAGCTTTCTTT.

The chain couples TRBV11-2 to TRBJ2-1; no clear D gene. The V end was cut by 5 bases, the J end by 7 bases, with 9 bases between. The germline gives CDR1 SGHAT, CDR2 FQNNGV. This CDR3 has 12 residues. This CDR3 is CASSTNENEQFF. The CDR3 region has the DNA TGTGCCAGCAGCACCAACGAGAATGAGCAGTTCTTC.

This chain uses TRBV3-1 with TRBJ2-1; TRBD2 agrees at 9 bases. The CDR3 is 16 amino acids. The junction had 6 bases not matched to a gene; V was cut back by 4 bases and J by 2 bases. Germline CDR1 and CDR2: LGHDT and YNNKEL (reference sequence). The CDR3 loop reads CASSRGLAGTYNEQFF. CDR3 DNA: TGTGCCAGCAGCCGGGGGCTAGCGGGGACCTACAATGAGCAGTTCTTC.

The genes are TRBV29-1 and TRBJ1-1, with TRBD1 identical over 7 bases. This CDR3 is 12 amino acids long. In germline, CDR1 is SQVTM, CDR2 ANQGSEA. V lost 6 bases, J lost 4 bases, and 5 bases stayed unmatched. The DNA of the CDR3 is TGCAGCGTGACAGGGTGGGTCACTGAAGCTTTCTTT. Protein sequence: CSVTGWVTEAFF.

The chain recombines TRBV18 with TRBJ1-5, with a possible D match to TRBD1 (5 bases). The germline V and J ends were trimmed by 2 bases and 9 bases, with 11 bases remaining between them. CDR1 KGHSH and CDR2 LQKENI come from the germline V gene. The CDR3 spans 13 residues. CDR3 nucleotide sequence: TGTGCCAGCTCACCATCCAGGGTCCCGCCCCAGCATTTT. Encoded protein: CASSPSRVPPQHF.

The CDR3 reads CSVEGTLNYGYTF. The DNA of the CDR3 is TGCAGCGTTGAAGGGACACTAAACTATGGCTACACCTTC. The chain is built from TRBV29-1 and TRBJ1-2, with D possibly TRBD1 on 5 matching bases. Looked up from germline, CDR1 is SQVTM and CDR2 is ANQGSEA. The V end lost 1 base, the J end lost 2 bases, and 8 bases lay between the germline ends. The CDR3 covers 13 residues.

The CDR3 DNA sequence: TGTGCCAGCAGCTTGCTCGCACACCACTACGAGCAGTACTTC. The encoded protein is CASSLLAHHYEQYF. The V and J genes are TRBV7-8 and TRBJ2-7; D unresolved. With 3 bases removed from V and 3 bases from J, the gap between germline ends came to 12 bases. Germline CDR1 and CDR2: SGHVS and FQNEAQ. CDR3 length equals 14 residues. Full variable domain (outside the CDR3, taken from reference TRBV7-8 and TRBJ2-7): GAGVSQSPRYKVAKRGQDVALRCDPISGHVSLFWYQQALGQGPEFLTYFQNEAQLDKSGLPSDRFFAERPEGSVSTLKIQRTQQEDSAVYLCASSLLAHHYEQYFGPGTRLTVT.

This clonotype occurred a few times. Written as DNA, the CDR3 is TGTGCCAGCAGCAAGGACAACTCTGGGGCCAACGTCCTGACTTTC. It translates to CASSKDNSGANVLTF. The gene calls are TRBV12-3 or TRBV12-4 and TRBJ2-6; the D gene is possibly TRBD1 (5 bases). The CDR3 extends over 15 amino acids. The V end was cut by 6 bases, the J end by 0 bases, with 9 bases between.

The rearrangement links TRBV7-3 to TRBJ2-3; TRBD1 matches 9 bases. J was trimmed by 3 bases and V by 6 bases; bases with no gene match: 4. The CDR3 extends over 14 amino acids. Per the germline V gene, CDR1 is SGHTA and CDR2 is FQGTGA. The CDR3 DNA is TGTGCCAGCAGTCGGGACAGGGCAACAGATACGCAGTATTTT. Amino acid sequence: CASSRDRATDTQYF.

The chain has TRBV25-1 and TRBJ1-2, with 8 bases that match TRBD1. CDR1 and CDR2 from the germline V gene are MGHDK and SYGVNS. The CDR3 loop spans 13 amino acids. V was pared by 6 bases and J by 4 bases, with 4 bases of the junction left unmatched. This CDR3 reads CASRSDRGYGYTF. The DNA for the CDR3 is TGTGCCAGCAGATCAGACAGGGGCTATGGCTACACCTTC.

J is TRBJ2-1 and V is TRBV20-1; D might be TRBD1 or TRBD2, each matching 5 bases. Trimming shortened V by 0 bases and J by 1 base, and 13 bases separated the two germline ends. The CDR3 consists of 16 residues. CDR1 and CDR2 from the germline V gene are DFQATT and SNEGSKA (reference sequence). The CDR3: CSARDLAGSSYNEQFF. The CDR3 coding sequence is TGCAGTGCTAGAGATCTGGCAGGGAGTTCCTACAATGAGCAGTTCTTC.

The chain combines TRBV7-3 with TRBJ2-2, with D perhaps matching TRBD1 (6 bases). V lost 5 bases, J lost 6 bases, and 13 bases lay in between. Germline V gene data show CDR1 as SGHTA and CDR2 as FQGTGA. The CDR3 loop spans 14 amino acids. The CDR3 loop reads CASSPQGRAGELFF. In DNA form, the CDR3 reads TGTGCCAGCAGCCCACAGGGTCGCGCCGGGGAGCTGTTTTTT.

The chain combines TRBV20-1 with TRBJ1-2; TRBD1 matches 10 bases. The CDR3 has 14 amino acids. Germline V CDR1 and CDR2: DFQATT, SNEGSKA (reference sequence). V lost 3 bases to trimming and J lost 2 bases; unmatched junction nucleotides: 3. CDR3 nucleotides: TGCAGTGCTAGCCAGGGACAGGGGAACTATGGCTACACCTTC. Translating gives CSASQGQGNYGYTF.

This chain joins TRBV4-1 and TRBJ2-5, with 10 positions matching TRBD2. There are 15 residues in the CDR3. The germline gives CDR1 MGHRA, CDR2 YSYEKL. V shed 4 bases and J 4 bases; nucleotides not matched to a gene: 6. The DNA of the CDR3 is TGCGCCAGCAGCCTCCACCTAGCGGGAGTAGAGACCCAGTACTTC. Translating gives CASSLHLAGVETQYF.

V usage is TRBV5-6 and J usage is TRBJ1-2, with D unresolved. Germline-derived CDR1 and CDR2 are SGHDT and YYEEEE. The CDR3 length is 12 residues. Trimming stripped 8 bases from V and 8 bases from J, with 16 bases between. The CDR3 here is CASRWQEEGYTF. In DNA form, the CDR3 reads TGTGCCAGTCGGTGGCAGGAAGAGGGCTACACCTTC.

This sequence joins TRBV7-2 and TRBJ2-1; 9 nucleotides line up with TRBD2. The V gene's germline CDR1 is SGHTA and CDR2 FQGNSA. The CDR3 consists of 15 residues. Trimming took 7 bases from V and 8 from J; bases not matched to a gene: 12. The CDR3 sequence: CASNARGGPRDEQFF. CDR3 DNA: TGTGCCAGCAACGCGCGGGGGGGCCCTCGGGATGAGCAGTTCTTC.

The rearrangement joins TRBV4-2 to TRBJ2-5; D remains unclear. Trimming pared 0 bases from V and 5 bases from J, leaving 10 bases between. Germline assignment: CDR1 LGHNA and CDR2 YNFKEQ. The CDR3 loop spans 14 amino acids. The CDR3 region is CASSQESFLETQYF. The CDR3 bases are TGTGCCAGCAGCCAAGAGAGTTTCTTGGAGACCCAGTACTTC.

The chain carries TRBV30 and TRBJ1-5; 9 bases align to TRBD1. V shed 3 bases and J 6 bases; nucleotides not matched to a gene: 6. Germline loops: CDR1 GTSNPN, CDR2 SVGIG (reference sequence). This CDR3 has 14 residues. CDR3 residues: CAWSPDRGGQPQHF. The CDR3 DNA is TGTGCCTGGAGCCCGGACAGGGGAGGTCAGCCCCAGCATTTT.

The chain recombines TRBV28 with TRBJ1-2; 7 positions match TRBD1. The CDR3 is made up of 17 amino acids. Germline CDR1 reads MDHEN; CDR2 reads SYDVKM. J lost 1 base, V lost 6 bases, and 14 bases had no gene match. This CDR3 reads CASRGLPGQIYNYGYTF. In DNA, the CDR3 is TGTGCCAGCAGAGGGCTGCCGGGACAGATTTATAACTATGGCTACACCTTC.

The V and J genes are TRBV7-9 and TRBJ2-7; 9 bases align to TRBD1. V shed 9 bases, J shed 2 bases, and the junction held 8 bases outside the gene matches. CDR3 size: 14 residues. Germline V gene sequence: CDR1 SEHNR, CDR2 FQNEAQ (reference sequence). CDR3 sequence (DNA): TGTGCCAGTGAATCCGGGACAGGGACCTACGAGCAGTACTTC. Translating gives CASESGTGTYEQYF.

This chain uses TRBV30 with TRBJ1-1; TRBD1 matches 9 bases. V lost 0 bases, J lost 6 bases, and 2 bases stayed unmatched. The CDR3 totals 13 residues. The germline V gene encodes CDR1 GTSNPN and CDR2 SVGIG (reference sequence). The CDR3 nucleotides read TGTGCCTGGAGTGTGGACAGGGGCGCTGAAGCTTTCTTT. As protein: CAWSVDRGAEAFF. The full variable domain, completed using reference TRBV30 and TRBJ1-1, is SQTIHQWPATLVQPVGSPLSLECTVEGTSNPNLYWYRQAAGRGLQLLFYSVGIGQISSEVPQNLSASRPQDRQFILSSKKLLLSDSGFYLCAWSVDRGAEAFFGQGTRLTVV.

The chain uses TRBV29-1 and TRBJ2-7; 8 nucleotides agree with TRBD1. The ends lost 7 bases at V and 4 bases at J; junction bases unmatched: 6. CDR1 and CDR2 from the germline V gene are SQVTM and ANQGSEA. The CDR3 runs 12 residues. CDR3 protein: CSGRTGFYEQYF. The DNA for the CDR3 is TGCAGCGGACGGACAGGGTTTTACGAGCAGTACTTC.

The J gene is TRBJ1-3, the V gene TRBV20-1; a weak D match, TRBD1 (5 bases). V was pared by 3 bases and J by 10 bases, with 13 bases between. The CDR3 totals 12 residues. CDR1 and CDR2 from the germline V gene are DFQATT and SNEGSKA (reference sequence). Here the CDR3 DNA reads TGCAGTGCTAGGGGCGAGGGGAAGACCATATATTTT. It encodes CSARGEGKTIYF.

The chain recombines TRBV20-1 with TRBJ2-7; 10 bases align to TRBD2. The CDR3 loop spans 14 amino acids. The germline CDR1 and CDR2 sequences are DFQATT and SNEGSKA (reference sequence). Trimming cost V 0 bases and J 3 bases; bases outside gene matches: 2. The CDR3 nucleotides read TGCAGTGCTAGAGAGGCTAGCGGGAGCTACGAGCAGTACTTC. Its translation is CSAREASGSYEQYF.